The clone carrying this T cell receptor beta chain came up once. This entry is derived from a study of blood T cell repertoires in COVID-19. The wider study: The analysed material was cDNA or gDNA that came from T cells, B-cell-depleted T cells, or PBMCs.

Across 24 US areas, participants ranged in age from roughly 18 to 95 years. Participants' reported clinical history set cohort assignment. Two negative PCRs, clearance, or symptom resolution characterized the recovered Cohort 3 donors. Produced via immunoSEQ multiplex PCR; TCRdb's table is partial and in-frame only. This table has around 150,000 clones, 75% to 80% appearing once. Between the trimmed V and J ends, which lost 0 bases and 12 bases, there was a span of 14 bases. The CDR3 is 14 residues long. Germline-derived CDR1 and CDR2 are KGHDR and SFDVKD. The chain has TRBV24-1 and TRBJ2-1, with D possibly TRBD1 on 5 matching bases. The sequenced sample was PBMCs or T cells enriched from blood (not recorded which). This receptor was obtained from a woman aged 45-65 years who had recovered from COVID-19. The CDR3 bases are TGTGCCACCAGTGATTTGCTGGGGCGCAACGGGCAGTTCTTC. It translates to CATSDLLGRNGQFF.